This T cell receptor beta chain emerged from a study of long-term antiretroviral therapy in people with HIV. Notes on the study in general: Regardless of time point, clones expanded before ART dominated the repertoire.

With regard to this clone: Its specificity is not known.

The assay, immunoSEQ v3.0, was run at survey level. Sequencing efforts were directed toward about 35,000-55,000 T-cell genomes per sample. Profiling relied on immunoSEQ multiplex PCR, and the TCRdb table lists in-frame clones only, not all of them. The top ten hold 8% to 10% of the sample, which has under 25,000 clones, approximately 80% seen once. None of the participants with HIV were treated outside the United States. The material sequenced was unsorted PBMCs, taken 0.5 years before starting antiretroviral therapy. The clonotype was recovered from a man between 18 and 35 years old with HIV.

The CDR3 here is CASSEVGQGWGEAFF. Here the CDR3 DNA reads TGTGCCAGCAGTGAAGTGGGACAGGGGTGGGGCGAAGCTTTCTTT. The gene calls are TRBV6-1 and TRBJ1-1; TRBD1 matches 10 bases. J was trimmed by 8 bases and V by 1 base; bases with no gene match: 7. Germline V gives CDR1 MNHNS, CDR2 SASEGT. The CDR3 sequence is 15 residues long.